This TCR beta chain originates from a study of T cells in Graves' hyperthyroidism and ophthalmopathy. TCR beta CDR3 region amplification was performed from RNA transcripts. Researchers ran a first-round RT-PCR on the TCR CDR3 using the HTBI primer set. TCRdb re-called the multiplex PCR reads through MiXCR, storing one row per CDR3 protein. The sample contains around 600,000 distinct CDR3 sequences, about 14% of which appear only once. For ophthalmopathy patients, the Clinical Activity Score was at least 3 and the NOSPECS grade at least 4; duration was under 3 months. Exclusion followed for patients with uncontrolled infection, other autoimmune disease, pregnancy or lactation. This clonotype has more than one count but fewer than ten. The CDR3 spans 15 residues. Trimming removed 2 bases from V and 2 bases from J, with 13 bases in between. Germline-derived CDR1 and CDR2 are DFQATT and SNEGSKA (reference sequence).

The chain couples TRBV20-1 to TRBJ2-1; D remains unclear. Input material: blood. The clonotype originates from a woman aged 45-59 years with Graves' ophthalmopathy. The CDR3 spells CSARPQSAPYNEQFF. CDR3 DNA sequence: TGCAGTGCTAGACCCCAGAGCGCCCCCTACAATGAGCAGTTCTTC.